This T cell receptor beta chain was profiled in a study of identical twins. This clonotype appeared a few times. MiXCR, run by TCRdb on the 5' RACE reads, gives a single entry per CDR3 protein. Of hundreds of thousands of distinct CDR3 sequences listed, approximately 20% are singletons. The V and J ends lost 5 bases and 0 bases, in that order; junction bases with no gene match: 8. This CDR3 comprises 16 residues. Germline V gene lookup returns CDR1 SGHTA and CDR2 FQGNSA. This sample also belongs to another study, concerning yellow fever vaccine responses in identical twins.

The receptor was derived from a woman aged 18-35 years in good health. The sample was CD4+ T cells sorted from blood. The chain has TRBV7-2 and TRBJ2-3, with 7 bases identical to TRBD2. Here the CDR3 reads CASSGQAGSSTDTQYF. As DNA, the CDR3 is TGTGCCAGCAGCGGTCAAGCGGGGTCTAGCACAGATACGCAGTATTTT.